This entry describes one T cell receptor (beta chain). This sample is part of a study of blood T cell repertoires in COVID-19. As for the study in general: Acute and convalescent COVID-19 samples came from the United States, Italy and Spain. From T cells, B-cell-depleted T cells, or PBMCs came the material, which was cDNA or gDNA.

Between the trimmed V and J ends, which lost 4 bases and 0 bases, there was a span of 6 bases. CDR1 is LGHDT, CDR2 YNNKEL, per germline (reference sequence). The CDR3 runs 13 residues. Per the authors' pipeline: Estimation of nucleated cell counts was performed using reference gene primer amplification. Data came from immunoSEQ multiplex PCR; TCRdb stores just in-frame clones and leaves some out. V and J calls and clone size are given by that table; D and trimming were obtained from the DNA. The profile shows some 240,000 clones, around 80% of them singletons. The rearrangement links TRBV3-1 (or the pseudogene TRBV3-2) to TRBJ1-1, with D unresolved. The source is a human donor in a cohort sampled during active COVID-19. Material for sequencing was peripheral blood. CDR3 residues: CASSPLLNTEAFF. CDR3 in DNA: TGTGCCAGCAGCCCTCTATTGAACACTGAAGCTTTCTTT.